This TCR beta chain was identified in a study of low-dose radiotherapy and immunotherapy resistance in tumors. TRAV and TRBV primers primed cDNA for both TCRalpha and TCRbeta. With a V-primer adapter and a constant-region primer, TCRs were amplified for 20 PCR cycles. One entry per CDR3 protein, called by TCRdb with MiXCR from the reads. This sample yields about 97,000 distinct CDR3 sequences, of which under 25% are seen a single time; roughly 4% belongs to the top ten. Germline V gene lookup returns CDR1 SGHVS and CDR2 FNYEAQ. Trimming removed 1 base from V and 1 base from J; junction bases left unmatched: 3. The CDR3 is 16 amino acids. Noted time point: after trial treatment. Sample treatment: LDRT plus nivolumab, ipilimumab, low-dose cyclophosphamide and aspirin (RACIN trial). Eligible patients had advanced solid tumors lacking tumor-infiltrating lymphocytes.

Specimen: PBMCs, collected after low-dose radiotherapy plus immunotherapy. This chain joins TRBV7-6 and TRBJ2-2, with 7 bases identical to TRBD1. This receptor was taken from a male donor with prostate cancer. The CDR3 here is CASSLVRQGNTGELFF. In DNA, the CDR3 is TGTGCCAGCAGCTTAGTAAGACAGGGGAACACCGGGGAGCTGTTTTTT.